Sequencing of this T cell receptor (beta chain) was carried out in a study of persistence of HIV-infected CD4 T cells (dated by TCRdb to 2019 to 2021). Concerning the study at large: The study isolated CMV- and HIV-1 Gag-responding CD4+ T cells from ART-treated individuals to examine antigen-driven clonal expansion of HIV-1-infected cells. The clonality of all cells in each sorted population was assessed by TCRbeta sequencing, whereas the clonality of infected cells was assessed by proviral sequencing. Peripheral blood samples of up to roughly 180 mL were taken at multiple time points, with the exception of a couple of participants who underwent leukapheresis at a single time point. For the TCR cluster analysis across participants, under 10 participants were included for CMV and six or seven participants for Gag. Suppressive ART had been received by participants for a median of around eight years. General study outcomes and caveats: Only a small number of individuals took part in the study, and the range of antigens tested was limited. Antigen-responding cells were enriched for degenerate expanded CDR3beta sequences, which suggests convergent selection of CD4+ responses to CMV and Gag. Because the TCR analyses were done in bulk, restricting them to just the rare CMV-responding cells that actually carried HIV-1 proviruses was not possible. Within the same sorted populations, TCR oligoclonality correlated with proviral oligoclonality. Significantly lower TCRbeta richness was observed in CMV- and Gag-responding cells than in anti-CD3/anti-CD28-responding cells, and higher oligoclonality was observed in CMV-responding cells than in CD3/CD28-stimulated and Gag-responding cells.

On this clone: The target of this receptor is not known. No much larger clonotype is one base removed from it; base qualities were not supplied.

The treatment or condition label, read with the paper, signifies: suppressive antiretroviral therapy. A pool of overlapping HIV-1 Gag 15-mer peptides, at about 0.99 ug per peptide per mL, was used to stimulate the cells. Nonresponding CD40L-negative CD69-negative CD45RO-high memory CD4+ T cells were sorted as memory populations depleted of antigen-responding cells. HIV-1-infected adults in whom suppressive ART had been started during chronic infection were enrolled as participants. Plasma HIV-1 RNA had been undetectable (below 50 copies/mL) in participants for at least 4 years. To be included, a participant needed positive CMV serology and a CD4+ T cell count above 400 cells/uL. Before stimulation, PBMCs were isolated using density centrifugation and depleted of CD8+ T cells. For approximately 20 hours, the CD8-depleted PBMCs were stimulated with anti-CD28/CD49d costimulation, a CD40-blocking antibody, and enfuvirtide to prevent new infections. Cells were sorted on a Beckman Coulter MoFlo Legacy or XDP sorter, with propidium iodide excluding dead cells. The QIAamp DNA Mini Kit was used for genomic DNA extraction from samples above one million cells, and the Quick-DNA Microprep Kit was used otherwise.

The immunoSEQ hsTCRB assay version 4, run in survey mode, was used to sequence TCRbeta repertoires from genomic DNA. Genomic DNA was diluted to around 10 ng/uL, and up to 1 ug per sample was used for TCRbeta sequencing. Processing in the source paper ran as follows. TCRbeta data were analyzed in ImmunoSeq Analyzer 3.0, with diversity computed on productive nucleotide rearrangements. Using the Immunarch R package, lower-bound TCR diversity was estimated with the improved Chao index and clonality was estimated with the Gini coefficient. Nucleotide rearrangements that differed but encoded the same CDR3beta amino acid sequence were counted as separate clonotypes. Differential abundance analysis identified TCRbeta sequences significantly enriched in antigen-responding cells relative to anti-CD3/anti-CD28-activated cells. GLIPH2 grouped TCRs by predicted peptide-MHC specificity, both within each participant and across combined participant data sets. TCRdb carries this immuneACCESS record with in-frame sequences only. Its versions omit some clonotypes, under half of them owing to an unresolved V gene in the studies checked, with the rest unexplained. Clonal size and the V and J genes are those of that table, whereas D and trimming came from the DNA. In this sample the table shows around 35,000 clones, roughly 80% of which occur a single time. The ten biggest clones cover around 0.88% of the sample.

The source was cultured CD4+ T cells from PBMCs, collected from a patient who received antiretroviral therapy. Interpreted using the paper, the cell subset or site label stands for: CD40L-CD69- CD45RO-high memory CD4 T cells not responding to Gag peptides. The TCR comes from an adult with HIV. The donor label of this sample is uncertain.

The CDR3 loop reads CASSLFGGEVSYEQYF. The nucleotides read TGTGCCAGCAGTTTATTCGGCGGGGAGGTCTCCTACGAGCAGTACTTC. The chain links TRBV28 with TRBJ2-7; TRBD2 is possibly the D segment (6 matching bases). The CDR3 sequence holds 16 residues, the cysteine and phenylalanine included. The kept DNA is CDR3 alone, 48 bases in frame from the first base. From the germline V gene, CDR1 is MDHEN and CDR2 is SYDVKM. The V and J ends are trimmed by 1 base and 0 bases, leaving 13 bases between them.